Listed below are T cell receptor beta chains from one sample, sequenced in a study of cytomegalovirus exposure and HLA in healthy donors. Clones were sequenced by immunoSEQ multiplex PCR, and TCRdb holds only the in-frame ones, with some missing. Seen here are about 56,000 clones, 90% to 95% observed once, and the top ten hold about 1%. Source material: PBMCs. These receptors all come from a man younger than 30 in good health and CMV-seronegative. The conserved cysteine and the conserved F or W are not part of the CDR3 here. Each record gives: J gene, V gene, CDR3 protein.

TRBJ1-1	TRBV4-1	ASSATRSRNTEAF
TRBJ2-7	TRBV7-2	ASSLGAQGEEQY
TRBJ2-5	TRBV2	ASNNRLAGVGETQY
TRBJ1-2	TRBV6-4	ASSEDSSGSRGYT
TRBJ2-7	TRBV19	ASSQNRGLLYEQY
TRBJ2-1	TRBV5-1	ASSPRGGEQF
TRBJ1-3	TRBV11-2	ASSFNTGAGNTIY
TRBJ2-1	TRBV7-2	ASSLAPRGEQF
TRBJ2-1	TRBV18	ASSPRGGEQF
TRBJ2-4	TRBV6-1	ASSRQGAKNIQY
TRBJ1-1	TRBV15	ATTVGLRRQMNTEAF
TRBJ2-5	TRBV6-6	ASREGGPGETQY
TRBJ2-2	TRBV2	ASGGPGGAGELF
TRBJ2-2	TRBV6-5	ASRIANTGELF
TRBJ1-1	TRBV6-5	ASSQRTGEDAEAF
TRBJ2-7	TRBV7-2	ASSPPGVQAEQY
TRBJ2-3	TRBV19	ASSNSVQADTQY
TRBJ1-5	TRBV7-2	ASSYGETISNQPQH
TRBJ2-3	TRBV21-1	ASARCRLASTDTQY
TRBJ1-2	TRBV7-9	ASSSLQADYGYT
TRBJ2-1	TRBV5-4	ASSSPIMRDEQF
TRBJ2-7	TRBV6-6	ASSHGGGLTYEQY
TRBJ2-5	TRBV7-2	ASTPGGIQETQY
TRBJ1-1	TRBV5-1	ASRDREAFTQAF
TRBJ2-3	TRBV5-1	ASSLAGGPGDTQY
TRBJ2-7	TRBV6-6	ASSLGTGVREQY
TRBJ2-6	TRBV6-6	AGSGGTYDVLT
TRBJ1-5	TRBV19	ASSIESDQPQH
TRBJ2-7	TRBV5-4	ASSLGSQGSYEQY
TRBJ2-7	TRBV4-1	ASSQSSGSGYEQY
TRBJ2-2	TRBV5-6	ASSQGTGELF
TRBJ2-2	TRBV28	ASSFYSPSGSTGELF
TRBJ2-1	TRBV27	ASSPSSGNYNEQF
TRBJ1-3	TRBV5-1	ASSLAGPGMGSGNTIY
TRBJ2-7	TRBV7-2	ASSSEARGFSEQY
TRBJ2-3	TRBV7-3	ASSQGLAGSDTQY
TRBJ1-5	TRBV19	AVEGAKSNQPQH
TRBJ2-7	TRBV7-2	ASSLGLAGYEQY
TRBJ2-1	TRBV6-1	ASSEARRREGVAYNEQF
TRBJ2-3	TRBV7-3	ASSLSGGSPHTDTQY
TRBJ2-7	TRBV28	ASSLFAFRDKEYSSYEQY
TRBJ2-1	TRBV6-1	ASSEAGVRGDEQF
TRBJ2-2	TRBV28	ASSTYSGNPGTGELF
TRBJ2-7	TRBV6-6	ASSYGLAIDEQY
TRBJ2-5	TRBV28	AHGQTQETQY
TRBJ2-2	TRBV4-3	ASSQARTSHGELF
TRBJ1-2	TRBV27	ASRQGSGYGYT
TRBJ2-5	TRBV7-2	ASSFGGPQETQY
TRBJ2-3	TRBV5-8	ASRYLSWDRSTDTQY
TRBJ1-1	TRBV6-4	ASTPAAGESTEAF
TRBJ2-1	TRBV5-1	ASSSELAGGNNEQF
TRBJ1-2	TRBV7-8	ASSLGGGGGLGGYT
TRBJ2-4	TRBV12-5	ASGPGEGFPQY
TRBJ2-7	TRBV7-6	ASSSDRDSSSYEQY
TRBJ2-5	TRBV4-1	ASSQEYRAGEETQY